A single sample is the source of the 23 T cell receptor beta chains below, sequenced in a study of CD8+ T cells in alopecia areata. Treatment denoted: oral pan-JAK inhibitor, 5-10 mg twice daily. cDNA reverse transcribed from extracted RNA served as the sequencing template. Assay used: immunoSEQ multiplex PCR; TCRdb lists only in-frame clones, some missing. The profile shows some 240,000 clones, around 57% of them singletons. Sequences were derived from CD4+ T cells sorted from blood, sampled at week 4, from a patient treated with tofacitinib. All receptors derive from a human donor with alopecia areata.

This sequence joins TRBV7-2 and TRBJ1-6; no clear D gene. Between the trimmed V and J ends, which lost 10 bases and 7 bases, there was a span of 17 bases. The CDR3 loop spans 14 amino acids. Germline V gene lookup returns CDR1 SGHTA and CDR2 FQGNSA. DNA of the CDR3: TGTGCCATCCACCCGGCAGGCGCAAATTCACCCCTCCACTTT. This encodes CAIHPAGANSPLHF.

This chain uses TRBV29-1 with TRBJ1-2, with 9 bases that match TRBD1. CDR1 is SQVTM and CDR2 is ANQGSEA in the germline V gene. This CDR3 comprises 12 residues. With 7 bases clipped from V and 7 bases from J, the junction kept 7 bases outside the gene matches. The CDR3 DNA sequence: TGCAGCGCCCTACAGGGGGCGGGTGGCTACACCTTC. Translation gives CSALQGAGGYTF.

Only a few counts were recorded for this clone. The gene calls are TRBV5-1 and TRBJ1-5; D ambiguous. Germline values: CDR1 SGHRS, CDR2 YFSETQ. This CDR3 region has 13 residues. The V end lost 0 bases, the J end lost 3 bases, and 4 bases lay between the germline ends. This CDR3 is CASSLGANQPQHF. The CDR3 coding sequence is TGCGCCAGCAGCTTGGGAGCCAATCAGCCCCAGCATTTT.

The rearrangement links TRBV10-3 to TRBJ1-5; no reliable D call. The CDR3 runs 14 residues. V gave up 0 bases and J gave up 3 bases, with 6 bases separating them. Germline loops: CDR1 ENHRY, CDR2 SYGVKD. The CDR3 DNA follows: TGTGCCATCAGTGAGTCAGGGAACAATCAGCCCCAGCATTTT. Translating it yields CAISESGNNQPQHF.

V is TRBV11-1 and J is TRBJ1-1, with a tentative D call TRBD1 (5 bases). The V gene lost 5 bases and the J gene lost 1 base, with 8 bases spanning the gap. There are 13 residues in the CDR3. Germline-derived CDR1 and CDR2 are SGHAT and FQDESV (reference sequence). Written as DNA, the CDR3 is TGTGCCAGCAGCCGGGACGGGAACACTGAAGCTTTCTTT. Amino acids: CASSRDGNTEAFF. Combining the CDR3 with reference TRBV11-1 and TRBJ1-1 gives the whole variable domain EAEVAQSPRYKITEKSQAVAFWCDPISGHATLYWYRQILGQGPELLVQFQDESVVDDSQLPKDRFSAERLKGVDSTLKIQPAELGDSAMYLCASSRDGNTEAFFGQGTRLTVV.

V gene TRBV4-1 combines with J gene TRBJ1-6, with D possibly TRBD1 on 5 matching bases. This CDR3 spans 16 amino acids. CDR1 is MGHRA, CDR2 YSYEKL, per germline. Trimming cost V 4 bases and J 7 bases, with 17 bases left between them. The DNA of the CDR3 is TGCGCCAGCAGCCTCACTTTGGACACGGGGAATTCACCCCTCCACTTT. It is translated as CASSLTLDTGNSPLHF.

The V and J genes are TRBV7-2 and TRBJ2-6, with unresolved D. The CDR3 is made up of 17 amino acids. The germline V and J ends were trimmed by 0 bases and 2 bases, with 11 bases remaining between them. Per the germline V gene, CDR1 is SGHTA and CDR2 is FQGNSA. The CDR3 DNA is TGTGCCAGCAGCTTAGCTAGCTTAATCGCTGGGGCCAACGTCCTGACTTTC. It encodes CASSLASLIAGANVLTF. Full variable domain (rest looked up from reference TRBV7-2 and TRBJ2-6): GAGVSQSPSNKVTEKGKDVELRCDPISGHTALYWYRQSLGQGLEFLIYFQGNSAPDKSGLPSDRFSAERTGGSVSTLTIQRTQQEDSAVYLCASSLASLIAGANVLTFGAGSRLTVL.

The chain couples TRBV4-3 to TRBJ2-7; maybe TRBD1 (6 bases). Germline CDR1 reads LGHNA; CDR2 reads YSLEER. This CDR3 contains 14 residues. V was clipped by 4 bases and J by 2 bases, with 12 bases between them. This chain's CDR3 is CASSPNTGPYEQYF. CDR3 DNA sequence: TGCGCCAGCAGCCCCAATACAGGGCCCTACGAGCAGTACTTC.

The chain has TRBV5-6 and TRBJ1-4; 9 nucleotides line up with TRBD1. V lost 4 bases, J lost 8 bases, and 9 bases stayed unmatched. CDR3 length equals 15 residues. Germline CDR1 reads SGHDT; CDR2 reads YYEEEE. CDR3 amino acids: CASSVTDRGREKLFF. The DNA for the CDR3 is TGTGCCAGCAGCGTGACGGACAGGGGACGCGAAAAACTGTTTTTT.

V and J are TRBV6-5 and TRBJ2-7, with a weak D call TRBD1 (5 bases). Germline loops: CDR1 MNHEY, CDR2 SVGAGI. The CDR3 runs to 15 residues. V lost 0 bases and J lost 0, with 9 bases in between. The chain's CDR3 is CASSYSIQASYEQYF. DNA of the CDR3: TGTGCCAGCAGTTACTCGATACAGGCCTCCTACGAGCAGTACTTC.

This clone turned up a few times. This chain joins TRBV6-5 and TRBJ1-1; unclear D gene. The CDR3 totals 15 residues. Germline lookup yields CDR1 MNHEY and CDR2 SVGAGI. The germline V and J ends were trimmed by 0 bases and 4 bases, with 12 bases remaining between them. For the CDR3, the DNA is TGTGCCAGCAGTTACTCGGGCAGACCAAGCACTGAAGCTTTCTTT. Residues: CASSYSGRPSTEAFF.

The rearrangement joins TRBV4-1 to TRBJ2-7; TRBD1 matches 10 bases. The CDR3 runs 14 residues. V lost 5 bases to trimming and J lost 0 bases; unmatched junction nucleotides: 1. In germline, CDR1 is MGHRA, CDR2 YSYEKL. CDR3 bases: TGCGCCAGCAGCGGACAGGGGGGCTCCTACGAGCAGTACTTC. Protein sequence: CASSGQGGSYEQYF.

This CDR3 is CASSPLFGTSTEAFF. The CDR3 nucleotides are TGTGCCAGCTCACCGCTCTTTGGGACGAGCACTGAAGCTTTCTTT. The V call is TRBV18, the J call TRBJ1-1; weak D call: TRBD1 (5 bases). Trimming shortened V by 3 bases and J by 4 bases, and 15 bases separated the two germline ends. Germline V lookup: CDR1 KGHSH, CDR2 LQKENI. This CDR3 is 15 amino acids long.

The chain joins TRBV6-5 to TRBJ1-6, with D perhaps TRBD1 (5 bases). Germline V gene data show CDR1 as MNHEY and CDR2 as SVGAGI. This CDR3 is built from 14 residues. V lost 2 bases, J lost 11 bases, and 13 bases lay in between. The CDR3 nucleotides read TGTGCCAGCAGTTACCGCGAGGGGATTCCACCCCTCCACTTT. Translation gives CASSYREGIPPLHF.

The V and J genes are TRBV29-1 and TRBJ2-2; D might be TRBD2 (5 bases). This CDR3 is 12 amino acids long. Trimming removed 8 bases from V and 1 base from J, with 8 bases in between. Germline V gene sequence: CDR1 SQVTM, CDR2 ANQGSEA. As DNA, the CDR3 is TGCAGCTCCCGGGAGAACACCGGGGAGCTGTTTTTT. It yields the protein CSSRENTGELFF.

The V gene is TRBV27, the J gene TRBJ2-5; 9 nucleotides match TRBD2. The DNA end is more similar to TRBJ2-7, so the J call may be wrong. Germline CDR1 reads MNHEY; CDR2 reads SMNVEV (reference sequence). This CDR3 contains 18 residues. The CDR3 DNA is TGTGCCAGCAGTTTGACCGGGCTAGCGGGGTTCAGCTCCTACGAGCAGTACTTC. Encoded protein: CASSLTGLAGFSSYEQYF.

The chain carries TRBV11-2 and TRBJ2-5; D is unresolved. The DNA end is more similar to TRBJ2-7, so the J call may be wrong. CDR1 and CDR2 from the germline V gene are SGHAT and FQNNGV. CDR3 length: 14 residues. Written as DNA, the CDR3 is TGTGCCAGCAGCTCCTCGGGTCGGAGTCACGAGCAGTACTTC. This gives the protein CASSSSGRSHEQYF.

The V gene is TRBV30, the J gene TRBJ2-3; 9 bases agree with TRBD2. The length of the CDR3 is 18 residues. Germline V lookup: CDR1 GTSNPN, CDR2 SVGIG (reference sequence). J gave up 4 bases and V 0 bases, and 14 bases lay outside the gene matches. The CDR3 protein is CAWSVRLRGGLPSDTQYF. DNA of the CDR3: TGTGCCTGGAGTGTACGTTTGCGGGGGGGCCTACCTTCAGATACGCAGTATTTT.

CDR3 DNA: TGCAGCGTCCTCGTAGCAATGGAGACCCAGTACTTC. It codes for CSVLVAMETQYF. The J gene is TRBJ2-5, the V gene TRBV29-1; D gene unclear. Per germline, CDR1 SQVTM and CDR2 ANQGSEA. The V end was cut by 6 bases, the J end by 5 bases, with 13 bases between. The CDR3 spans 12 residues.

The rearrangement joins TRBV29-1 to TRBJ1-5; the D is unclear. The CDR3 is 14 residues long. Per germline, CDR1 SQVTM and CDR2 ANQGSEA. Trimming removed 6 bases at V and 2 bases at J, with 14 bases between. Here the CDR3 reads CSVLVVGGNQPQHF. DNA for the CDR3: TGCAGCGTCCTGGTGGTGGGTGGCAATCAGCCCCAGCATTTT.

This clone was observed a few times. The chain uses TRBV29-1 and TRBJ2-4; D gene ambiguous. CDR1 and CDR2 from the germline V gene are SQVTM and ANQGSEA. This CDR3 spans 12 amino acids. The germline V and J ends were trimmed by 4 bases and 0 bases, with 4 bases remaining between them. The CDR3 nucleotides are TGCAGCGTTGTACTAGCCAAAAACATTCAGTACTTC. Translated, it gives CSVVLAKNIQYF.

CDR3 nucleotides: TGCGCCAGCAGCGAGGGGATATCTATGGACACTGAAGCTTTCTTT. It specifies CASSEGISMDTEAFF. The chain uses TRBV4-1 and TRBJ1-1; tentatively, D is TRBD1 (5 bases). The CDR3 length is 15 residues. Trimming stripped 5 bases from V and 3 bases from J, with 16 bases between. The V gene's germline CDR1 is MGHRA and CDR2 YSYEKL.

The DNA of the CDR3 is TGCAGCGCTGGACAGGCCGGTGCCGGGGAGCTGTTTTTT. Amino acids: CSAGQAGAGELFF. The chain employs TRBV29-1 and TRBJ2-2; 7 bases match TRBD1. Germline-derived CDR1 and CDR2 are SQVTM and ANQGSEA. CDR3 length: 13 amino acids. The trim removed 7 bases at V and 6 bases at J, leaving 8 bases unmatched.